This TCR beta chain was recovered during a study of lymphopenia after photon versus proton radiotherapy. Study-level findings and limits: A bigger post-nadir fall in TCR diversity correlated inversely with survival time in deceased patients.

Per germline, CDR1 SNHLY and CDR2 FYNNEI. Deletions cut 6 bases from V and 6 bases from J, with 14 bases between. This CDR3 region has 13 residues. Profiling relied on immunoSEQ multiplex PCR, and the TCRdb table lists in-frame clones only, not all of them. The sample has 40,000 to 55,000 clones, more than 90% seen once. Comments on this clone: Its antigen remains unidentified.

The sequence derives from a woman aged 35 to 49 with cholangiocarcinoma. The chain recombines TRBV2 with TRBJ1-1; D ambiguous. Sequenced here: peripheral blood, sampled from a patient treated with photon-based radiotherapy. As DNA, the CDR3 is TGTGCCAGCAGGCCAACGGCCGACGCTGAAGCTTTCTTT. The encoded protein is CASRPTADAEAFF.